This T cell receptor beta chain was found in a study of read filtering for tumor transcriptome and immune sequencing. Study information: Patients were some 16 male and 13 to 15 female, mean age approximately 60 years, range about 47 to 80.

By proportion, this clonotype is medium-sized. The library was built from around 400 ng RNA with molecular barcoded adaptors for alpha/delta and beta/gamma chains. TCRdb analysed the reads with MiXCR anew, one entry per CDR3 protein. The table has fewer than 35,000 distinct CDR3 sequences, approximately 17% seen once; the top ten hold approximately 16%. Bone marrow was sampled from every patient at the time of active disease. There are 14 residues in the CDR3. CDR1 is MGHDK and CDR2 is SYGVNS in the germline V gene. Trimming cost V 1 base and J 3 bases, with 10 bases left between them. Sequenced: a population of CD138-negative cells sorted from bone marrow. This clonotype was obtained from a donor over 35 with multiple myeloma. The V and J genes are TRBV25-1 and TRBJ2-7; possible D gene TRBD1, 6 bases. This chain's CDR3 is CASSEWAGDYEQYF. CDR3 sequence (DNA): TGTGCCAGCAGTGAATGGGCAGGGGACTACGAGCAGTACTTC.